Listed below are T cell receptor beta chains from one sample, sequenced in a study of blood T cells in healthy people across ages. MiXCR, applied by TCRdb to the 5' RACE reads, yields one record per CDR3 protein. The sample holds about 970,000 distinct CDR3 sequences, roughly half seen once. The source material was blood. The receptor set was obtained from a woman aged 60-75 years in good health. Each CDR3 is given with its conserved first and last residue.

CDR3 | J | V
CSVIGTGTSGASVLTF | TRBJ2-6 | TRBV29-1
CVSSEGGGRTGRIFQYF | TRBJ2-5 | TRBV25-1
CASSQGEGTQYF | TRBJ2-5 | TRBV4-2
CASSDDRDHEQYF | TRBJ2-7 | TRBV7-9
CASSPQADTMNTEAFF | TRBJ1-1 | TRBV18
CASSLFRAGGLQYYEQYF | TRBJ2-7 | TRBV27
CSASPTRGGLAYGYTF | TRBJ1-2 | TRBV20-1
CASSLYSLAGAEQFF | TRBJ2-1 | TRBV5-1
CASSLWAITDTQYF | TRBJ2-3 | TRBV11-2
CASSPMGGRAGYNEQYF | TRBJ2-7 | TRBV5-1
CASSFRGGLNQPQHF | TRBJ1-5 | TRBV6-2/TRBV6-3
CASSATSGHNEQFF | TRBJ2-1 | TRBV9
CASSQTSSEQYF | TRBJ2-7 | TRBV11-1
CASSWKTDTQYF | TRBJ2-3 | TRBV7-2
CASSRQGKETQYF | TRBJ2-5 | TRBV27
CASRGGYTQYF | TRBJ2-3 | TRBV7-2
CAWRDRGPYGYTF | TRBJ1-2 | TRBV30
CAWNTGTYEQYF | TRBJ2-7 | TRBV30
CASRLTWDHSYEQYF | TRBJ2-7 | TRBV28
CASSGGIWETQYF | . | TRBV28
CASSTDYTYEQYF | TRBJ2-7 | TRBV19
CATSTSGTDTQYF | TRBJ2-3 | TRBV19
CATSREGTSGRTLTYEQYF | TRBJ2-7 | TRBV15